This T cell receptor beta chain was profiled in a study of blood T cells in healthy people across ages (dated by TCRdb to the mid-2010s). Turning to the overall study: Template switching captured roughly one uniquely barcoded TCR beta cDNA molecule per two T cells in model experiments. To track age-related changes in TCR beta repertoire diversity, the study relied on deep sequencing normalized with unique cDNA molecular identifiers. The donors were split into four age groups: young (average 16 years), middle-aged (about 40), aged (62) and long-lived (under 85). Using the same blood draw, the study looked at two additional independent replicas of 1 million unique cDNA reads for two donors, one aged 18 to 29 and the other aged 80 or older. What the authors observed across the whole study: Estimates of total diversity from one million sequenced T cells were regarded as lower bounds and underestimates. A strong correlation was found between observed TCR beta diversity and the percentage of naive T cells measured by flow cytometry. The CMV infection status of donors was not known, potentially confounding age-related changes in expanded clonotypes. Compared with the aged group, the long-lived group had more naive CD4+ T cells, fewer expanded clones and increased TCR diversity, suggesting age selection. Bulk unsorted PBMC profiling prevented conclusive comparison of naive and antigen-experienced compartments. Observed TCR beta diversity per million T cells fell roughly linearly with age, and a significant reduction was already apparent by age roughly 40.

Donors were about 36 systemically healthy Caucasian individuals from Russia aged 6 to 90 years. Around 10 milliliters of peripheral blood were drawn from each donor into EDTA-treated Vacutainer tubes. Ficoll-Paque density-gradient centrifugation was used to isolate PBMCs, with at least 7 million per sample. Trizol reagent was used to extract total RNA from PBMCs, with at least 6 micrograms per sample. The percentages of naive CD45RAhigh/CD27high T cells were determined by flow cytometry on a PBMC aliquot from every donor. Taken from the germline V gene, the CDR1 and CDR2 loops are SQVTM and ANQGSEA. Trimming removed 7 bases from V and 1 base from J, leaving 11 bases between the germline ends. The CDR3 contains 14 residues, cysteine and phenylalanine counted. Here the CDR3 DNA is all that survives: 42 bases in frame from base 1. Library construction relied on 5' RACE. The instrument was an Illumina HiSeq 2500. A second PCR of about 6 to 12 cycles was performed with a sample-barcoded 5' primer and a J-beta primer mix. Each TCR beta cDNA molecule received a unique molecular identifier from a template-switch 5' adaptor carrying 12 random nucleotides. Each sample yielded at least 2.5 million CDR3-containing paired-end reads. The Mint cDNA synthesis kit, primed by a TRBC-specific oligonucleotide, was used to synthesize first-strand cDNA from all RNA. After uracil-DNA glycosylase treatment, a first 18-cycle PCR used universal primers M1SS and BC2_uni_R on all cDNA. The authors' pipeline ran thus. Normalization of each sample was performed by random selection of 1 million high-quality reads, each carrying a distinct molecular identifier. Reads with shared molecular identifiers were discarded instead of being binned into consensus sequences. MiTCR, with a Q25 quality threshold and the strictest error-elimination algorithm, was used for CDR3 identification, clonotype clustering and error correction. Lower-bound total TCR beta diversity was estimated with a nonparametric unseen species model using Euler transformation. Through fastp at Q25 and MiXCR, TCRdb rebuilt clones from the public reads, retaining in-frame beta chains. Rows are combined by CDR3 protein, so each entry shows the most common genes and DNA. TCRdb assigned the V and J calls; the authors' analysis was not used. The sample records around 1,000,000 distinct CDR3 sequences, 20% to 25% of which are singletons. The top ten clonotypes cover about 0.72% of the sample.

Remarks on this clonotype: The specificity of this receptor is unknown. Nothing much larger sits one base from this clone, and base qualities are not available.

These data were likewise used in another study, on T cells of mothers and their children. The other study reports the following: Nine systemically healthy Caucasian individuals served as donors, namely three mothers together with their six children. cDNA synthesis consumed the entire amount of extracted RNA, loaded at approximately 1.5 ug RNA in each 15 ul reaction. In the second PCR, sample barcodes and 2-4 random nucleotides were introduced via the M1S primer. Over 8 million TCR beta CDR3 reads were obtained for each mother, and millions of reads were obtained for each child. In both related and unrelated pairs, thymic selection shapes the output of TCR recombination in a similar way, with inherited differences having only a minor effect. Normalized repertoire overlap in related mother-child pairs was always slightly higher than in unrelated mother-child pairs, but the difference was never significant. No persistent microchimeric T cell clones were detected, at a sensitivity of roughly 100 clones per million clonotypes. In the study, deep NGS was used to compare the TCR beta repertoires of mothers and children, and features distinguishing related mother-child pairs from unrelated individuals were sought. On average, the children were approximately 11 +/- 4 years old, while the mothers were about 38 +/- 4 years old. After adapter ligation with NEBNext reagents, the libraries were sequenced on Illumina HiSeq 2000 with 100+100 nt paired-end reads. To avoid cross-contamination, the mother libraries and the child libraries were prepared a month apart and sequenced in separate runs. Each donor had between about 500,000 and 2,100,000 distinct TCR beta clonotypes identified. Naive TCR beta clonotypes were estimated from low-frequency clonotypes matched to each donor's FACS-determined naive share, without sorting.

Input material: blood. The sequence is built from TRBV29-1 and TRBJ2-6; possibly the D gene is TRBD1, per 6 matching bases. This TCR derives from a girl aged 2-10 years in good health. The nucleotide sequence reads TGCAGCGCTACAGGGTGGTCTGGGGCCAACGTCCTGACTTTC. Its protein is CSATGWSGANVLTF.